The 9 T cell receptor beta chains listed next were all sequenced from one sample in a study of blood T cell repertoires in COVID-19. Repertoires were generated with immunoSEQ multiplex PCR, while TCRdb's copy carries only in-frame clones and drops some. The table shows 350,000 to 400,000 clones, with 80% to 90% occurring only once. The sequenced sample consisted of peripheral blood. Source of these receptors: a woman aged 30 to 39 with COVID-19, enrolled during active disease.

CDR3 amino acids: CASNRKPNTGELFF. In DNA, the CDR3 is TGTGCCAGCAACAGGAAACCAAACACCGGGGAGCTGTTTTTT. V gene TRBV19 combines with J gene TRBJ2-2; D may be TRBD1 (5 bases). The V gene lost 9 bases and the J gene lost 2 bases, with 13 bases spanning the gap. Germline V CDR1 and CDR2: LNHDA, SQIVND (reference sequence). This CDR3 comprises 14 residues.

The chain carries TRBV5-4 and TRBJ2-7; weak D call: TRBD1 (6 bases). Germline V gene sequence: CDR1 SGHNT, CDR2 YYREEE (reference sequence). This CDR3 region has 14 residues. Between the trimmed V and J ends, which lost 3 bases and 2 bases, there was a span of 12 bases. CDR3 loop: CASSSQQGTYEQYF. CDR3 DNA sequence: TGTGCCAGCAGCTCCCAACAGGGAACCTACGAGCAGTACTTC.

A remark on this clone: The same CDR3 can be traced to other DNA sequences in this sample. J is TRBJ1-5 and V is TRBV27; 9 bases fit TRBD1. V shed 5 bases and J 4 bases; nucleotides not matched to a gene: 3. The CDR3 has 14 residues. Looked up from germline, CDR1 is MNHEY and CDR2 is SMNVEV (reference sequence). CDR3 region: CASSPDRGNQPQHF. The CDR3 DNA follows: TGTGCCAGCAGTCCGGACAGGGGTAATCAGCCCCAGCATTTT.

The chain has TRBV5-1 and TRBJ2-3; D is ambiguous. CDR1 is SGHRS and CDR2 is YFSETQ in the germline V gene. The CDR3 totals 16 residues. Deletions cut 0 bases from V and 5 bases from J, with 16 bases between. This CDR3 is CASSLVVADHVDTQYF. The CDR3 DNA reads as TGCGCCAGCAGCTTGGTCGTAGCAGACCATGTAGATACGCAGTATTTT.

The chain is built from TRBV27 and TRBJ2-7; TRBD2 is a possible D gene (5 bases). The CDR3 is 15 amino acids. Germline lookup yields CDR1 MNHEY and CDR2 SMNVEV (reference sequence). The V and J ends lost 6 bases and 2 bases respectively, with 17 bases between them. DNA for the CDR3: TGTGCCAGCAGCGAAGGGAGATCGAGACCCTACGAGCAGTACTTC. Protein product: CASSEGRSRPYEQYF.

The chain uses TRBV7-9 and TRBJ2-7; D unclear. Per germline, CDR1 SEHNR and CDR2 FQNEAQ (reference sequence). V lost 3 bases and J lost 2, with 11 bases in between. The CDR3 is 14 residues long. The CDR3 bases are TGTGCCAGCAGCTTTTCGGGTGCCCCCTACGAGCAGTACTTC. Translated, it gives CASSFSGAPYEQYF.

The V and J genes are TRBV28 and TRBJ2-3; D remains ambiguous. This CDR3 spans 12 amino acids. From germline, CDR1 is MDHEN and CDR2 SYDVKM. V was pared by 2 bases and J by 8 bases, with 8 bases between. The CDR3 nucleotides are TGTGCCAGCAGTTTACTTTTGAGTACGCAGTATTTT. Its protein is CASSLLLSTQYF.

The chain uses TRBV14 and TRBJ2-7; 11 positions match TRBD1. From germline, CDR1 is SGHDN and CDR2 FVKESK. V shed 3 bases, J shed 5 bases, and the junction held 6 bases outside the gene matches. This CDR3 comprises 15 residues. The CDR3 region is CASSQLEGQGDEQYF. The DNA of the CDR3 is TGTGCCAGCAGCCAGCTAGAGGGACAGGGGGACGAGCAGTACTTC.

This clone appeared once. The chain has TRBV19 and TRBJ2-2; 7 bases line up with TRBD1. V shed 9 bases and J 6 bases; nucleotides not matched to a gene: 13. Germline V gives CDR1 LNHDA, CDR2 SQIVND (reference sequence). The CDR3 runs 15 residues. DNA for the CDR3: TGTGCCAGCAAGACAGGGCTACTTGATTCCGGGGAGCTGTTTTTT. Residues: CASKTGLLDSGELFF.